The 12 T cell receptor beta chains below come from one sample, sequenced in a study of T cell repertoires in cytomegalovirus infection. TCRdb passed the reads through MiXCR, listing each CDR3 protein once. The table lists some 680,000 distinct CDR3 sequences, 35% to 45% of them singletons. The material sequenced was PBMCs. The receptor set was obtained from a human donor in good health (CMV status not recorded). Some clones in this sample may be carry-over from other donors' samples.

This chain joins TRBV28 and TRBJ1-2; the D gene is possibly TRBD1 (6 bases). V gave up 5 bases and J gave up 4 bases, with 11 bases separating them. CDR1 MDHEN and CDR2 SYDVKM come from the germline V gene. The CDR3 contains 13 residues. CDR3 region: CASSVDRFYGYTF. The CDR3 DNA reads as TGTGCCAGCAGTGTTGACAGGTTCTATGGCTACACCTTC.

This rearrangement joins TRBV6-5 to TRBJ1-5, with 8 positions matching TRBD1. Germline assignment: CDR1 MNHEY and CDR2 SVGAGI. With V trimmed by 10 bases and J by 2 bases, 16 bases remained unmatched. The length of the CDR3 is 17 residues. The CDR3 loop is CATLGTGASVGNQPQHF. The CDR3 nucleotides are TGTGCCACTCTCGGGACAGGAGCCTCCGTTGGCAATCAGCCCCAGCATTTT.

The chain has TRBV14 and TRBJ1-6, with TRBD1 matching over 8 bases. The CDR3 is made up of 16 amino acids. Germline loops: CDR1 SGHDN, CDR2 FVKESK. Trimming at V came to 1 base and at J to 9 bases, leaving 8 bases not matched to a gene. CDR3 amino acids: CASSQVGQGWGSPLHF. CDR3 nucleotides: TGTGCCAGCAGCCAAGTTGGACAGGGCTGGGGTTCACCCCTCCACTTT.

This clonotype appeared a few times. CDR3 loop: CASSLRRGAPEQFF. CDR3 in DNA: TGTGCCAGCAGTCTCAGGCGGGGGGCCCCTGAGCAGTTCTTC. The genes are TRBV2 and TRBJ2-1; the match to TRBD2 covers 8 bases. Germline CDR1 is SNHLY and CDR2 is FYNNEI. The CDR3 length is 14 residues. V was pared by 5 bases and J by 9 bases, with 9 bases of the junction left unmatched.

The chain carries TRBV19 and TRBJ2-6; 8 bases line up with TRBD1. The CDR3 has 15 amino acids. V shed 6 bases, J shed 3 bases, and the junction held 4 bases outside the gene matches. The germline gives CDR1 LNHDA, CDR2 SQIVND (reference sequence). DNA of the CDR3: TGTGCCAGTAGACTCAGGGGGCGTGGGGCCAACGTCCTGACTTTC. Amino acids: CASRLRGRGANVLTF. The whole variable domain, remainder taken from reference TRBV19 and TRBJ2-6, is DGGITQSPKYLFRKEGQNVTLSCEQNLNHDAMYWYRQDPGQGLRLIYYSQIVNDFQKGDIAEGYSVSREKKESFPLTVTSAQKNPTAFYLCASRLRGRGANVLTFGAGSRLTVL.

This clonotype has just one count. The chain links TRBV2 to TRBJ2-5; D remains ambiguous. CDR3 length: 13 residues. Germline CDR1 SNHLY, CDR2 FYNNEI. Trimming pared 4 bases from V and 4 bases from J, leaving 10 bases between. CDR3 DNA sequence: TGTGCCAGCAGTGCTGACTCACGAGAGACCCAGTACTTC. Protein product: CASSADSRETQYF.

CDR3 DNA sequence: TGTGCCAGTAGTATAGGGCAGGGGCCCAATACAGAGCAGTTCTTC. Its translation: CASSIGQGPNTEQFF. The V and J genes are TRBV19 and TRBJ2-1; TRBD1 might be the D (6 bases). Germline lookup yields CDR1 LNHDA and CDR2 SQIVND (reference sequence). The CDR3 has 15 amino acids. V gave up 1 base and J gave up 10 bases, with 17 bases separating them. The variable domain in full, with the rest retrieved from reference TRBV19 and TRBJ2-1, is DGGITQSPKYLFRKEGQNVTLSCEQNLNHDAMYWYRQDPGQGLRLIYYSQIVNDFQKGDIAEGYSVSREKKESFPLTVTSAQKNPTAFYLCASSIGQGPNTEQFFGPGTRLTVL.

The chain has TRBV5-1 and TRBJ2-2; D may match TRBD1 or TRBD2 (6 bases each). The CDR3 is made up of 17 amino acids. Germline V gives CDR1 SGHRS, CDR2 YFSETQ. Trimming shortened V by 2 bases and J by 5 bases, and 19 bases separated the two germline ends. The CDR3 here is CASSLTEGGSRTGELFF. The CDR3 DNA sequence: TGCGCCAGCAGCTTAACCGAGGGGGGTTCGAGAACCGGGGAGCTGTTTTTT. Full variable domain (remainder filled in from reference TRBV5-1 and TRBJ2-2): KAGVTQTPRYLIKTRGQQVTLSCSPISGHRSVSWYQQTPGQGLQFLFEYFSETQRNKGNFPGRFSGRQFSNSRSEMNVSTLELGDSALYLCASSLTEGGSRTGELFFGEGSRLTVL.

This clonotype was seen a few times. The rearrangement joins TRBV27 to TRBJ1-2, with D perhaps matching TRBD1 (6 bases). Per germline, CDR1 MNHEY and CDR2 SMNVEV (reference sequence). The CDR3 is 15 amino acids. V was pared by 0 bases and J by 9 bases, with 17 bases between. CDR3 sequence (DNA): TGTGCCAGCAGTTTATCAGGCAGGGGCCTCGGAAGCTACACCTTC. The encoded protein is CASSLSGRGLGSYTF.

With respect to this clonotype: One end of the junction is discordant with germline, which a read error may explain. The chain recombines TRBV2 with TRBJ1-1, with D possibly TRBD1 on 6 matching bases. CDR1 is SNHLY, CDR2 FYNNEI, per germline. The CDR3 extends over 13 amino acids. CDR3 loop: CASTGEANAEAFF. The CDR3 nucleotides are TGTGCCAGCACAGGGGAAGCGAACGCTGAAGCTTTCTTT.

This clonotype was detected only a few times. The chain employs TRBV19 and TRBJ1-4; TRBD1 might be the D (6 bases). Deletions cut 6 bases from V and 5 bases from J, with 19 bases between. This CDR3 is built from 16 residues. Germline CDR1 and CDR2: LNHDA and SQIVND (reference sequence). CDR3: CASRDRGRALNEKLFF. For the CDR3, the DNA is TGTGCCAGTAGGGACAGAGGACGGGCCCTGAATGAAAAACTGTTTTTT. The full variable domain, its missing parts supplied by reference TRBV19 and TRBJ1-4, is DGGITQSPKYLFRKEGQNVTLSCEQNLNHDAMYWYRQDPGQGLRLIYYSQIVNDFQKGDIAEGYSVSREKKESFPLTVTSAQKNPTAFYLCASRDRGRALNEKLFFGSGTQLSVL.

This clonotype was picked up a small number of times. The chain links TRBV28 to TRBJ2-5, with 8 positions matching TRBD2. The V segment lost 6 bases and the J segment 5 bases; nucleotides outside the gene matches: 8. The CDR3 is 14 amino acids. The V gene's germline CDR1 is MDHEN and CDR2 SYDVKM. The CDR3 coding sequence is TGTGCCAGCAGCATACCGGGGGGGCAGGAGACCCAGTACTTC. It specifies CASSIPGGQETQYF.